Listed here are 6 T cell receptor beta chains from one sample, sequenced in a study of Graves' ophthalmopathy and Graves' hyperthyroidism. For repertoire sequencing, the TCR beta CDR3 regions were amplified from RNA transcripts. RT-PCR in the first round used HTBI primers; a second-round multiplex PCR followed. TCRdb fed the multiplex PCR reads into MiXCR, producing one record per CDR3 protein. Of around 1,200,000 distinct CDR3 sequences in the sample, about 35% were seen once. The sample taken for sequencing was peripheral blood or thyroid tissue (not recorded which). These receptor sequences come from an adult man with Graves' hyperthyroidism.

In this sample, this clonotype turned up a few times. The gene calls are TRBV29-1 and TRBJ1-3; 7 bases agree with TRBD1. Germline loops: CDR1 SQVTM, CDR2 ANQGSEA. V shed 8 bases, J shed 2 bases, and the junction held 9 bases outside the gene matches. The length of the CDR3 is 14 residues. In DNA, the CDR3 is TGCAGCCAAGAGTCAGGGGGAGCTGGAAACACCATATATTTT. This gives the protein CSQESGGAGNTIYF.

Ten or more counts support this clonotype. The chain has TRBV4-2 and TRBJ1-1; no definite D call. The germline V gene encodes CDR1 LGHNA and CDR2 YNFKEQ. V gave up 1 base and J gave up 7 bases, with 13 bases separating them. The CDR3 loop spans 14 amino acids. The CDR3 bases are TGTGCCAGCAGCCAAGTTGAGGACTTCGGTGAAGCTTTCTTT. Its protein is CASSQVEDFGEAFF.

The chain is built from TRBV4-1 and TRBJ1-6; D perhaps matches TRBD1 (5 bases). Between the trimmed V and J ends, which lost 0 bases and 9 bases, there was a span of 12 bases. Germline V lookup: CDR1 MGHRA, CDR2 YSYEKL. The CDR3 consists of 15 residues. Here the CDR3 reads CASSQEPGVASPLHF. CDR3 DNA sequence: TGCGCCAGCAGCCAAGAGCCGGGGGTCGCTTCACCCCTCCACTTT.

This clonotype was detected a few times. V usage is TRBV12-3 or TRBV12-4 and J usage is TRBJ1-2; TRBD1 agrees at 8 bases. This CDR3 contains 16 residues. V dropped 3 bases and J dropped 3; count of bases not matched to a gene: 9. The CDR3 region is CASSFGTGAIYYGYTF. Written as DNA, the CDR3 is TGTGCCAGCAGTTTTGGGACAGGTGCCATCTACTATGGCTACACCTTC.

This clonotype came up many times. This chain links TRBV20-1 with TRBJ2-7, with TRBD2 matching over 8 bases. The germline V gene has CDR1 DFQATT and CDR2 SNEGSKA (reference sequence). The V gene end was trimmed by 1 base and the J gene end by 0 bases; junction bases not matched to a gene: 5. The CDR3 totals 15 residues. CDR3 sequence (DNA): TGCAGTGCTAGAGGAGCTAGCGGGTACTCCTACGAGCAGTACTTC. Its protein is CSARGASGYSYEQYF.

Comment on this clonotype: This may be a read error, as it is one base from a much larger clone. The chain recombines TRBV7-8 with TRBJ2-2; 9 bases are shared with TRBD2. Germline CDR1 reads SGHVS; CDR2 reads FQNEAQ. This CDR3 has 16 amino acids. DNA of the CDR3: TGTGCCAGCAGACTGAGTAGCGGGAGCACCACCGGGGAGCTGCTTTTT. Translation gives CASRLSSGSTTGELLF. The entire variable domain, with the rest obtained from reference TRBV7-8 and TRBJ2-2, is as follows: GAGVSQSPRYKVAKRGQDVALRCDPISGHVSLFWYQQALGQGPEFLTYFQNEAQLDKSGLPSDRFFAERPEGSVSTLKIQRTQQEDSAVYLCASRLSSGSTTGELLFGEGSRLTVL.